This paragraph covers one T cell receptor beta chain sequence. The data derive from a study of blood T cell repertoires in COVID-19. Profiling relied on immunoSEQ multiplex PCR, and the TCRdb table lists in-frame clones only, not all of them. The table shows 75,000 to 95,000 clones, with 75% to 90% occurring only once. Sequenced sample: peripheral blood. The receptor was derived from a woman aged 40 to 49 with active or convalescent COVID-19.

CDR3 protein: CASSLEGQPQHF. CDR3 DNA: TGTGCCAGCAGCCTAGAAGGTCAGCCCCAGCATTTT. The V and J genes are TRBV2 and TRBJ1-5, with unresolved D. Trimming removed 6 bases from V and 6 bases from J, with 9 bases in between. The length of the CDR3 is 12 residues. Germline CDR1 reads SNHLY; CDR2 reads FYNNEI.